The entry that follows covers one T cell receptor (beta chain) sequence. Its specificity is unknown. The sample belongs to a study of regulatory T cells in long-lasting Graves disease. Study information: Antithyroid drugs had been taken by newly diagnosed Graves' patients for under 3 months. Study results and caveats: Few sampled subjects may have lowered accuracy.

Time point reported: newly diagnosed GD, antithyroid drugs for less than 3 months. TCR sequences were obtained from RNA taken from PBMCs. Investigators prepared the TCR beta libraries by applying iRepertoire HTBI primers and Arm-PCR of CDR3 regions. TCRdb reprocessed the multiplex PCR reads via MiXCR and lists one record per CDR3 protein. This table holds approximately 440,000 distinct CDR3 sequences, roughly 15% found once. The CDR3 covers 14 residues. V gave up 6 bases and J gave up 7 bases; unmatched junction bases: 6. Another study also made use of these data, one on T cells in Graves' hyperthyroidism and ophthalmopathy. That report notes: Blood also held most thyroid clonotypes expanded beyond 0.001.

The rearrangement joins TRBV12-3 or TRBV12-4 to TRBJ2-2; 9 bases line up with TRBD1. Sequenced here: peripheral blood mononuclear cells (PBMCs), sampled at new diagnosis, from a patient treated with antithyroid drugs. The sequence was collected from a man aged 35-49 years with Graves disease. CDR3 region: CASSPDRGHGELFF. The CDR3 DNA follows: TGTGCCAGCAGCCCGGACAGGGGCCACGGGGAGCTGTTTTTT.